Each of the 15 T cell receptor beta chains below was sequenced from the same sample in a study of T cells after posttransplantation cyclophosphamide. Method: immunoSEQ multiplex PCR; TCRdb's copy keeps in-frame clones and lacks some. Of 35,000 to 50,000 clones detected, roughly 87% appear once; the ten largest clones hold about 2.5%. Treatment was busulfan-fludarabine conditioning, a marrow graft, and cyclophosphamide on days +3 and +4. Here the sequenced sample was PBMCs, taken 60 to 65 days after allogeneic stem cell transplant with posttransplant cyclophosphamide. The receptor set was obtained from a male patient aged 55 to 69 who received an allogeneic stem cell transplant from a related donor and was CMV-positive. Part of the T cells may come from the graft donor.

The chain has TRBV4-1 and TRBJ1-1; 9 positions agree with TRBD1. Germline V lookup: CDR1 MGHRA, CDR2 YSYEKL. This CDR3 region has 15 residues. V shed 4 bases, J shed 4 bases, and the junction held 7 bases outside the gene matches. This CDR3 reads CASSRAGTGSTEAFF. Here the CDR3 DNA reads TGCGCCAGCAGCCGAGCCGGGACAGGGAGCACTGAAGCTTTCTTT.

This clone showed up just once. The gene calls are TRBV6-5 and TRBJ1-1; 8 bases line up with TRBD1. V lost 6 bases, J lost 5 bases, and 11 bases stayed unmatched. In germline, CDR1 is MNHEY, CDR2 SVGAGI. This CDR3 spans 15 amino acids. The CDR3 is CASRTLATGGTEAFF. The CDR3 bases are TGTGCCAGCAGGACTCTAGCTACAGGGGGGACTGAAGCTTTCTTT.

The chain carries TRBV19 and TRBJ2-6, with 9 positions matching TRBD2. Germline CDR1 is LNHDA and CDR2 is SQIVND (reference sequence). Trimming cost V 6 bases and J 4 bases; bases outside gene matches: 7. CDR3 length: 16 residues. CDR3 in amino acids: CASRGSGGKGANVLTF. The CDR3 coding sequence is TGTGCCAGTAGGGGAAGCGGGGGGAAAGGGGCCAACGTCCTGACTTTC.

The CDR3 loop reads CSGGTGVQETQYF. Written as DNA, the CDR3 is TGCAGCGGGGGGACAGGGGTCCAAGAGACCCAGTACTTC. The rearrangement links TRBV29-1 to TRBJ2-5; 10 bases line up with TRBD1. J lost 1 base, V lost 7 bases, and 3 bases had no gene match. The CDR3 sequence is 13 residues long. The germline V gene has CDR1 SQVTM and CDR2 ANQGSEA. The whole variable domain, filled in from reference TRBV29-1 and TRBJ2-5, reads SAVISQKPSRDICQRGTSLTIQCQVDSQVTMMFWYRQQPGQSLTLIATANQGSEATYESGFVIDKFPISRPNLTFSTLTVSNMSPEDSSIYLCSGGTGVQETQYFGPGTRLLVL.

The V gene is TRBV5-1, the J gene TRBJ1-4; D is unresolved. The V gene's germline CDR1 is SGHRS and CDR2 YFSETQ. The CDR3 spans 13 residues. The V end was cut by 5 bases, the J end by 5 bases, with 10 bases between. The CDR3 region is CASRRTGNEKLFF. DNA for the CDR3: TGCGCCAGCAGGAGGACGGGAAATGAAAAACTGTTTTTT.

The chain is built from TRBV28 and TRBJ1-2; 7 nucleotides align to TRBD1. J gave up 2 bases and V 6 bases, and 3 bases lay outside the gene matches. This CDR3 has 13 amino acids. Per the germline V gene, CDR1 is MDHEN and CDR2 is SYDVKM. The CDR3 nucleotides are TGTGCCAGCAGAATACAGGGGAACTATGGCTACACCTTC. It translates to CASRIQGNYGYTF.

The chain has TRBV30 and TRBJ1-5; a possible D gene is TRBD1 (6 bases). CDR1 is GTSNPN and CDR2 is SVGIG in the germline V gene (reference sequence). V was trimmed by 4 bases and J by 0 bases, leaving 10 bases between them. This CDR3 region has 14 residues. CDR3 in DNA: TGTGCCTGGACAGGGGACTATAGCAATCAGCCCCAGCATTTT. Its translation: CAWTGDYSNQPQHF.

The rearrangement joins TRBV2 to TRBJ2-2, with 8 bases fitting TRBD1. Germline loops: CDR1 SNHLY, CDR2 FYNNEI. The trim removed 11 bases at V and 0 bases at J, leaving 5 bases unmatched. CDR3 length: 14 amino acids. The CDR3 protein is CAGRDRTNTGELFF. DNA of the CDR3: TGTGCCGGCCGGGACAGGACGAACACCGGGGAGCTGTTTTTT.

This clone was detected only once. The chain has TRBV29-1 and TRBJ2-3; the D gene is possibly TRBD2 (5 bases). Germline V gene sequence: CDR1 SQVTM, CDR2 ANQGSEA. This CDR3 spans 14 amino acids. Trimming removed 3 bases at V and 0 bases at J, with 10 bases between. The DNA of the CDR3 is TGCAGCGTTGAGGAGGTAGCTAGCACAGATACGCAGTATTTT. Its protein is CSVEEVASTDTQYF.

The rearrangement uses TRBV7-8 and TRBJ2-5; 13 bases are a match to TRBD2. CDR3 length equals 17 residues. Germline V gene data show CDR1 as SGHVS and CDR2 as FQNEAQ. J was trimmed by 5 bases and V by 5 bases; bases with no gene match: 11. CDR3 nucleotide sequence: TGTGCCAGCAGCACAACTAGCGGGGGGGCCTTCGGGGAGACCCAGTACTTC. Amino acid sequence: CASSTTSGGAFGETQYF.

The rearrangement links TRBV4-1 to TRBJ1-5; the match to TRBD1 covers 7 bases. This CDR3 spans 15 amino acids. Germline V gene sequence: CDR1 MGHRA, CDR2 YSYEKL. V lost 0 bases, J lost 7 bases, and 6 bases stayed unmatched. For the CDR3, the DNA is TGCGCCAGCAGCCAAGATCCAGGGGGGCGCCAGCCCCAGCATTTT. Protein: CASSQDPGGRQPQHF.

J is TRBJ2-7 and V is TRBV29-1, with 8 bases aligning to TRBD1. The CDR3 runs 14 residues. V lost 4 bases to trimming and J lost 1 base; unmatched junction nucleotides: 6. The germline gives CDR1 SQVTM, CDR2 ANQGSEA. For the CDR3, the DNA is TGCAGCGTTGTGCTCCAGGGGGCTTCCTACGAGCAGTACGTC. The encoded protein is CSVVLQGASYEQYV.

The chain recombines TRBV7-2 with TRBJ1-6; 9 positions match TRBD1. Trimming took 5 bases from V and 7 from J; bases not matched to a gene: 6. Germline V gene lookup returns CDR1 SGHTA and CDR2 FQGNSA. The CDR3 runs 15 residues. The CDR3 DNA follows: TGTGCCAGCAGCCCACAGGGGGCCGGGAATTCACCCCTCCACTTT. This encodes CASSPQGAGNSPLHF.

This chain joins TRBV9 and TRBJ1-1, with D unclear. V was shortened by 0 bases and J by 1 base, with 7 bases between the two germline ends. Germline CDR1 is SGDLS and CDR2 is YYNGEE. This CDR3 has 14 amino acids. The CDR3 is CASSVGTGNTEAFF. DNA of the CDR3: TGTGCCAGCAGCGTAGGCACTGGGAACACTGAAGCTTTCTTT.

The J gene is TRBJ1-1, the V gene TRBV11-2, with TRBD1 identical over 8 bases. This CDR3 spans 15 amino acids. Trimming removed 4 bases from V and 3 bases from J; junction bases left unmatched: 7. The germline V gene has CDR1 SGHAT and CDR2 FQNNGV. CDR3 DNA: TGTGCCAGCAGCTCAGGACAGGGTGGGGACACTGAAGCTTTCTTT. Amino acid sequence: CASSSGQGGDTEAFF. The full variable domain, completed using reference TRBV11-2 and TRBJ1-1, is EAGVAQSPRYKIIEKRQSVAFWCNPISGHATLYWYQQILGQGPKLLIQFQNNGVVDDSQLPKDRFSAERLKGVDSTLKIQPAKLEDSAVYLCASSSGQGGDTEAFFGQGTRLTVV.